This TCR beta chain was captured by sequencing in a study of blood T cell repertoires in COVID-19. Measured with immunoSEQ multiplex PCR; TCRdb has only the in-frame clones, and not every one. The data contain 300,000 to 400,000 clones, about 89% of them singletons. Germline CDR1 reads SGHDT; CDR2 reads YYEEEE. V was pared by 1 base and J by 5 bases, with 7 bases between. This CDR3 contains 12 residues. The source of this sequence is a woman aged 50 to 60 who had recovered from COVID-19. Input material: peripheral blood. V usage is TRBV5-6 and J usage is TRBJ2-7; D is unresolved. For the CDR3, the DNA is TGTGCCAGCAGCTTGTTACGGGACGAGCAGTACTTC. Amino acid sequence: CASSLLRDEQYF.